This TCR beta chain comes out of a study of regulatory T cells in long-lasting Graves disease. This clonotype has ten or more counts. The TCR beta library used iRepertoire HTBI primers with Arm-PCR amplification of CDR3. TCRdb re-analysed the multiplex PCR reads in MiXCR, keeping a single row per CDR3 protein. The sample includes 600,000 to 800,000 distinct CDR3 sequences, about 32% seen only once; the top ten take around 42%. Germline V gives CDR1 MDHEN, CDR2 SYDVKM. Trimming pared 6 bases from V and 5 bases from J, leaving 13 bases between. The CDR3 length is 14 residues. Noted time point: persistent/refractory GD, antithyroid drugs over 5 years with positive TRAb. Generation of the TCR library employed RNA extracted from PBMCs.

This chain connects TRBV28 to TRBJ1-4; D not certain. The source was peripheral blood mononuclear cells (PBMCs), collected when the disease was refractory, from a patient treated with antithyroid drugs. The clonotype was recovered from a female donor with Graves disease. Here the CDR3 DNA reads TGTGCCAGCAGCGGGAACAGAGTAAATGAAAAACTGTTTTTT. This gives the protein CASSGNRVNEKLFF. Full variable domain (missing parts from reference TRBV28 and TRBJ1-4): DVKVTQSSRYLVKRTGEKVFLECVQDMDHENMFWYRQDPGLGLRLIYFSYDVKMKEKGDIPEGYSVSREKKERFSLILESASTNQTSMYLCASSGNRVNEKLFFGSGTQLSVL.